The 32 T cell receptor beta chains below were found in one sample sequenced in a study of response to subunit inactivated influenza vaccine. TCRdb reprocessed the RT-PCR reads via MiXCR and lists one record per CDR3 protein. This sample has around 480,000 distinct CDR3 sequences, with about 15% found just once. Source: CD4+ T cells sorted from PBMCs, taken about 24 months after vaccination. These receptors were taken from a man between 50 and 75 years old who received an inactivated influenza vaccine.

The chain recombines TRBV23-1 with TRBJ1-5, with 12 nucleotides matching TRBD1. TRBV23-1 falls under the ORF class, with uncertain function. CDR3 length equals 17 residues. J was trimmed by 7 bases and V by 0 bases; bases with no gene match: 7. The chain's CDR3 is CASSQSTGQGAGQPQHF. The CDR3 region has the DNA TGCGCCAGCAGTCAATCAACGGGACAGGGGGCTGGGCAGCCCCAGCATTTT.

The chain has TRBV28 and TRBJ1-2, with 8 nucleotides matching TRBD1. V shed 5 bases, J shed 4 bases, and the junction held 12 bases outside the gene matches. The CDR3 is 16 amino acids. CDR1 is MDHEN and CDR2 is SYDVKM in the germline V gene. The CDR3 loop reads CASSTPFGTGGYGYTF. The DNA for the CDR3 is TGTGCCAGCAGTACTCCCTTCGGGACAGGAGGCTATGGCTACACCTTC.

This clonotype was observed a handful of times. DNA for the CDR3: TGTGCCACCTCGGGGGAAAGCGGAGAAGCTTTCTTT. It codes for CATSGESGEAFF. The V call is TRBV2, the J call TRBJ1-1, with D maybe TRBD1 (5 bases). Germline loops: CDR1 SNHLY, CDR2 FYNNEI. This CDR3 contains 12 residues. With 10 bases removed from V and 8 bases from J, the gap between germline ends came to 17 bases.

V is TRBV20-1 and J is TRBJ2-7; 8 bases are a match to TRBD1. Germline CDR1 reads DFQATT; CDR2 reads SNEGSKA (reference sequence). V gave up 4 bases and J gave up 2 bases; unmatched junction bases: 7. The CDR3 length is 14 residues. The CDR3, as DNA: TGCAGTGCTATCCGGGACAGGCGCACCTACGAGCAGTACTTC. Translated, it gives CSAIRDRRTYEQYF.

This clonotype was seen a few times. This CDR3 reads CSVESGAGVEQYF. CDR3 nucleotide sequence: TGCAGCGTTGAATCAGGGGCAGGGGTCGAGCAGTACTTC. V is TRBV29-1 and J is TRBJ2-7, with D tentatively TRBD1 (6 bases). Trimming took off 2 bases at V and 6 bases at J, with 14 bases between the two ends. The germline CDR1 and CDR2 sequences are SQVTM and ANQGSEA. The CDR3 runs 13 residues.

This clonotype was seen a few times. This sequence joins TRBV5-1 and TRBJ1-5; 7 bases line up with TRBD1. J lost 7 bases, V lost 4 bases, and 17 bases had no gene match. CDR1 is SGHRS, CDR2 YFSETQ, per germline. The CDR3 totals 17 residues. The CDR3 spells CASSPEPVDRANQPQHF. The DNA of the CDR3 is TGCGCCAGCAGCCCGGAACCCGTTGACAGGGCGAACCAGCCCCAGCATTTT.

This clonotype occurred many times. The V and J genes are TRBV24-1 and TRBJ2-1; 8 bases agree with TRBD2. The CDR3 length is 16 residues. The junction had 12 bases not matched to a gene; V was cut back by 6 bases and J by 6 bases. Germline assignment: CDR1 KGHDR and CDR2 SFDVKD. CDR3: CATSSLSAGEGNEQFF. In DNA form, the CDR3 reads TGTGCCACCAGTAGCCTTTCAGCGGGGGAGGGCAATGAGCAGTTCTTC.

This chain uses TRBV12-3 or TRBV12-4 with TRBJ2-4; TRBD2 matches at 7 bases. This CDR3 contains 15 residues. V gave up 6 bases and J gave up 4 bases; unmatched junction bases: 9. The CDR3 here is CASSAPSSGKNIQYF. CDR3 coding DNA: TGTGCCAGCAGCGCCCCGTCTAGCGGAAAAAACATTCAGTACTTC.

The rearrangement uses TRBV6-2 or TRBV6-3 and TRBJ2-3; possible D gene TRBD2, 5 bases. Trimming stripped 10 bases from V and 3 bases from J, with 14 bases between. The V gene's germline CDR1 is MNHEY and CDR2 SVGEGT. The CDR3 totals 13 residues. The DNA for the CDR3 is TGTGCCACAACGGTGAGGAGGACAGATACGCAGTATTTT. Protein sequence: CATTVRRTDTQYF.

The chain carries TRBV29-1 and TRBJ2-3; 8 bases are shared with TRBD2. Trimming at V came to 8 bases and at J to 2 bases, leaving 6 bases not matched to a gene. The CDR3 length is 13 residues. The germline V gene has CDR1 SQVTM and CDR2 ANQGSEA. CDR3 nucleotides: TGCAGCACGGGAGGGGTACCCACAGATACGCAGTATTTT. This translates into CSTGGVPTDTQYF.

The V gene is TRBV20-1, the J gene TRBJ1-1, with D maybe TRBD1 (5 bases). The CDR3 spans 12 residues. In germline, CDR1 is DFQATT, CDR2 SNEGSKA (reference sequence). The V and J ends lost 7 bases and 2 bases respectively, with 11 bases between them. CDR3 residues: CSVWGGNTEAFF. DNA for the CDR3: TGCAGTGTCTGGGGGGGAAACACTGAAGCTTTCTTT.

The CDR3 spells CASSAQGNTDTQYF. CDR3 sequence (DNA): TGCGCCAGCAGCGCGCAGGGGAACACAGATACGCAGTATTTT. V usage is TRBV5-1 and J usage is TRBJ2-3; D may be TRBD1 (6 bases). The V gene's germline CDR1 is SGHRS and CDR2 YFSETQ. The CDR3 consists of 14 residues. With 4 bases removed from V and 2 bases from J, the gap between germline ends came to 11 bases.

V and J are TRBV12-3 or TRBV12-4 and TRBJ1-2, with D possibly matching TRBD1 (5 bases). The CDR3 sequence is 14 residues long. V was trimmed by 5 bases and J by 0 bases, leaving 10 bases between them. The CDR3 DNA follows: TGTGCCAGCAGTGGGACGGACACTAACTATGGCTACACCTTC. Its translation is CASSGTDTNYGYTF.

This clonotype was seen at least ten times. V is TRBV29-1 and J is TRBJ2-7; D is uncertain. V dropped 4 bases and J dropped 4 bases, with 14 bases sitting between them. CDR1 is SQVTM, CDR2 ANQGSEA, per germline. The CDR3 loop spans 13 amino acids. CDR3 sequence: CSVGNAGTYEQYF. CDR3 DNA: TGCAGCGTTGGAAATGCAGGAACTTACGAGCAGTACTTC.

This clonotype was seen more than once but under ten times. The chain carries TRBV20-1 and TRBJ1-1; D remains unclear. Germline V CDR1 and CDR2: DFQATT, SNEGSKA (reference sequence). Deletions cut 0 bases from V and 1 base from J, with 12 bases between. The CDR3 covers 15 residues. The CDR3 sequence is CSARDIRRQNTEAFF. CDR3 coding DNA: TGCAGTGCTAGAGATATCAGGAGGCAGAACACTGAAGCTTTCTTT.

This clonotype was seen many times. V and J are TRBV5-6 and TRBJ1-1; TRBD1 might be the D (5 bases). The CDR3 is made up of 15 amino acids. CDR1 is SGHDT and CDR2 is YYEEEE in the germline V gene. V dropped 3 bases and J dropped 0 bases, with 12 bases sitting between them. This CDR3 is CASSSPGVMNTEAFF. The CDR3 region has the DNA TGTGCCAGCAGCTCACCGGGGGTCATGAACACTGAAGCTTTCTTT.

The chain carries TRBV20-1 and TRBJ2-5; maybe TRBD1 (6 bases). Trimming pared 0 bases from V and 6 bases from J, leaving 17 bases between. There are 15 residues in the CDR3. Germline CDR1 DFQATT, CDR2 SNEGSKA (reference sequence). DNA for the CDR3: TGCAGTGCTAGAGATCCGGCCAGGGGTAGACAGACCCAGTACTTC. Its protein product is CSARDPARGRQTQYF.

This clonotype was recorded a few times. The chain has TRBV20-1 and TRBJ2-5, with TRBD2 matching 9 bases. The CDR3 spans 16 residues. V shed 3 bases and J 5 bases; nucleotides not matched to a gene: 13. Germline-derived CDR1 and CDR2 are DFQATT and SNEGSKA (reference sequence). The CDR3 DNA follows: TGCAGTGCTAGCCCCAGGGGCGGGAGGGCGTGGGAGACCCAGTACTTC. Translating it yields CSASPRGGRAWETQYF.

The rearrangement joins TRBV29-1 to TRBJ1-1; D is ambiguous. Germline V gene lookup returns CDR1 SQVTM and CDR2 ANQGSEA. V gave up 5 bases and J gave up 1 base, with 11 bases separating them. CDR3 length: 13 amino acids. CDR3 nucleotide sequence: TGCAGCGTTCAAATAGGACCGAACACTGAAGCTTTCTTT. This sequence encodes CSVQIGPNTEAFF.

The chain combines TRBV16 with TRBJ1-2, with D possibly being TRBD1 (5 bases). Germline V CDR1 and CDR2: KGHSY, FQNENV. V dropped 4 bases and J dropped 7 bases, with 13 bases sitting between them. The CDR3 has 13 residues. In DNA form, the CDR3 reads TGTGCCAGCAGCCCCCAGGGTACGCGTGGCTACACCTTC. Translated, it gives CASSPQGTRGYTF.

There are a few counts of this clonotype. The chain recombines TRBV5-1 with TRBJ1-1; D perhaps matches TRBD1 (5 bases). The CDR3 length is 15 residues. The germline CDR1 and CDR2 sequences are SGHRS and YFSETQ. The V end lost 4 bases, the J end lost 1 base, and 14 bases lay between the germline ends. CDR3 residues: CASSREGRENTEAFF. In DNA form, the CDR3 reads TGCGCCAGCAGCCGGGAGGGCAGGGAGAACACTGAAGCTTTCTTT.

This clonotype was seen many times. The gene calls are TRBV9 and TRBJ2-5; unclear D gene. Germline V gene sequence: CDR1 SGDLS, CDR2 YYNGEE. V dropped 0 bases and J dropped 4 bases, with 7 bases sitting between them. The CDR3 consists of 13 residues. The CDR3 DNA sequence: TGTGCCAGCAGCGTAGGTGGCGGAGAGACCCAGTACTTC. Protein sequence: CASSVGGGETQYF.

The CDR3 sequence is CASSPLAGDQETQYF. CDR3 DNA: TGTGCCAGCTCACCGCTAGCGGGAGATCAAGAGACCCAGTACTTC. V is TRBV18 and J is TRBJ2-5; 10 bases fit TRBD2. This CDR3 has 15 amino acids. V lost 3 bases, J lost 2 bases, and 3 bases stayed unmatched. Germline-derived CDR1 and CDR2 are KGHSH and LQKENI.

This clonotype was observed once. This rearrangement joins TRBV2 to TRBJ2-3; D unclear. V was clipped by 6 bases and J by 5 bases, with 12 bases between them. This CDR3 region has 13 residues. In germline, CDR1 is SNHLY, CDR2 FYNNEI. CDR3 sequence: CASRASEVDTQYF. DNA for the CDR3: TGTGCCAGCAGGGCCTCAGAAGTAGATACGCAGTATTTT.

This chain uses TRBV7-7 with TRBJ2-7; 10 nucleotides line up with TRBD1. The trim removed 1 base at V and 4 bases at J, leaving 4 bases unmatched. The germline V gene encodes CDR1 SSHAT and CDR2 FNYEAQ (reference sequence). The CDR3 extends over 15 amino acids. CDR3: CASSLGPGQGYEQYF. CDR3 coding DNA: TGTGCCAGCAGCTTAGGACCGGGACAGGGGTACGAGCAGTACTTC.

This clonotype was seen more than once but under ten times. This chain connects TRBV20-1 to TRBJ2-7; D gene ambiguous. CDR1 is DFQATT, CDR2 SNEGSKA, per germline (reference sequence). This CDR3 is 12 amino acids long. Between the trimmed V and J ends, which lost 3 bases and 7 bases, there was a span of 13 bases. The DNA for the CDR3 is TGCAGTGCTAGTCCGGGCTTCGAGGAGCAGTACTTC. This codes for CSASPGFEEQYF.

In this sample, this clonotype turned up a few times. This sequence joins TRBV10-3 and TRBJ2-3; 8 bases are a match to TRBD2. Germline CDR1 reads ENHRY; CDR2 reads SYGVKD. The CDR3 totals 16 residues. J lost 0 bases, V lost 6 bases, and 8 bases had no gene match. The CDR3 DNA sequence: TGTGCCATCAGCAATAAAGCGGGAGTGAGCACAGATACGCAGTATTTT. Amino acid sequence: CAISNKAGVSTDTQYF.

This clonotype has a handful of counts. The chain is built from TRBV4-3 and TRBJ2-2; no clear D. Germline V gene data show CDR1 as LGHNA and CDR2 as YSLEER. This CDR3 is 15 amino acids long. Trimming shortened V by 1 base and J by 0 bases, and 6 bases separated the two germline ends. CDR3 sequence reads: CASSQAAANTGELFF. CDR3 coding DNA: TGCGCCAGCAGCCAAGCGGCAGCGAACACCGGGGAGCTGTTTTTT.

For this clonotype: This sequence may be a read error, since a much larger clone differs from it by one base. V and J are TRBV4-3 and TRBJ1-5; D gene ambiguous. Germline V lookup: CDR1 LGHNA, CDR2 YSLEER. There are 14 residues in the CDR3. The CDR3 loop reads CASSQEFGNHPQHF. For the CDR3, the DNA is TGCGCCAGCAGCCAAGAGTTCGGCAATCATCCCCAGCATTTT.

This rearrangement joins TRBV12-3 or TRBV12-4 to TRBJ1-1; D uncertain. The V and J ends lost 3 bases and 2 bases respectively, with 10 bases between them. CDR3 length: 14 residues. The CDR3 loop is CASSLRQSNTEAFF. DNA for the CDR3: TGTGCCAGCAGTTTGAGGCAATCAAACACTGAAGCTTTCTTT.

In this sample, this clonotype turned up a few times. This chain connects TRBV29-1 to TRBJ1-1, with D perhaps TRBD1 (5 bases). V was shortened by 4 bases and J by 3 bases, with 6 bases between the two germline ends. From germline, CDR1 is SQVTM and CDR2 ANQGSEA. This CDR3 is 11 amino acids long. This CDR3 reads CSVGGDTEAFF. The CDR3 DNA reads TGCAGCGTTGGAGGGGACACTGAAGCTTTCTTT.

This clonotype was detected ten times or more. J is TRBJ2-1 and V is TRBV20-1; D perhaps matches TRBD2 (6 bases). V gave up 7 bases and J gave up 0 bases, with 16 bases separating them. Germline lookup yields CDR1 DFQATT and CDR2 SNEGSKA (reference sequence). This CDR3 has 15 amino acids. CDR3 DNA: TGCAGTGTGTTTGCTTTCGGGAGCTCCTACAATGAGCAGTTCTTC. Translating gives CSVFAFGSSYNEQFF.